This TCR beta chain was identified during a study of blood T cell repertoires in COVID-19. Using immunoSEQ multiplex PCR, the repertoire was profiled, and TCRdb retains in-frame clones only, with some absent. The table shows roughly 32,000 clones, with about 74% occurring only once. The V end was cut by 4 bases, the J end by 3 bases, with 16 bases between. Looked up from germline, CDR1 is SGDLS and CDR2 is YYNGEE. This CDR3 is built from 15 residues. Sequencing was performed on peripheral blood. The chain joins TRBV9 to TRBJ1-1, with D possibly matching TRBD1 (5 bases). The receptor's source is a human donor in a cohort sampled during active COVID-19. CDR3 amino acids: CASSPKGNRDTEAFF. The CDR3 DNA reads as TGTGCCAGCAGCCCAAAGGGGAATCGTGACACTGAAGCTTTCTTT.